This record covers a single T cell receptor beta chain. This sample stems from a study of T cells in localized non-small cell lung cancer. V gave up 6 bases and J gave up 7 bases, with 15 bases separating them. CDR3 length equals 14 residues. Germline CDR1 is MNHEY and CDR2 is SVGAGI. Method: immunoSEQ multiplex PCR; TCRdb's copy keeps in-frame clones and lacks some. The data show some 51,000 clones, about nine tenths seen once. This sequence joins TRBV6-5 and TRBJ1-4, with D maybe TRBD1 (5 bases). The clonotype originates from a woman between 35 and 75 years old with stage I lung adenocarcinoma. The sequences come from peripheral blood, collected before any cancer treatment. The DNA of the CDR3 is TGTGCCAGCAGCGGGGTTAGGGGTGCTGAAAAACTGTTTTTT. Protein: CASSGVRGAEKLFF.